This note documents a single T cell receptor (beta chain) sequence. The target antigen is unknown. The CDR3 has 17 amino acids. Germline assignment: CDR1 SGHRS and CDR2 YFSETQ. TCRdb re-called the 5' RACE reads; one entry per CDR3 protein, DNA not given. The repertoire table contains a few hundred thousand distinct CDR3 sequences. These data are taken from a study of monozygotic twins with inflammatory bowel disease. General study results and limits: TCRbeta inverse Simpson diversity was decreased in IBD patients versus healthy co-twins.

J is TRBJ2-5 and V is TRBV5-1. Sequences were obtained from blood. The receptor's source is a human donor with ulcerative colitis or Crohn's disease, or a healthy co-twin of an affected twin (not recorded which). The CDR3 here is CASSLAVAGGLTITQYF. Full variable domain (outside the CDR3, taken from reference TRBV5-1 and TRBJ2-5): KAGVTQTPRYLIKTRGQQVTLSCSPISGHRSVSWYQQTPGQGLQFLFEYFSETQRNKGNFPGRFSGRQFSNSRSEMNVSTLELGDSALYLCASSLAVAGGLTITQYFGPGTRLLVL.